The rows below give T cell receptor beta chains drawn from one sample of a study of blood T cell repertoires in COVID-19. The repertoire was sequenced with immunoSEQ multiplex PCR; TCRdb's copy has only in-frame clones and lacks some. Of some 35,000 clones listed, approximately 80% are singletons. Sequencing was performed on peripheral blood. These receptors were taken from a man aged 80 or over with acute or convalescent COVID-19. The CDR3 runs from the conserved cysteine through the conserved F or W. Each record gives: J gene, clone size, D gene, V gene, CDR3 protein, CDR3 DNA. The D gene is left open where the match is weak. Clone size is stated in some rows and not others, as once, few, many or a class when expanded.

TRBJ1-6 NA NA TRBV11-2 CASSFGQNNSPLHF TGTGCCAGCAGCTTTGGACAGAATAATTCACCCCTCCACTTT
TRBJ2-2 NA NA TRBV3-1/TRBV3-2 CASSQEVRVGTGELFF TGTGCCAGCAGCCAAGAGGTCCGGGTGGGCACCGGGGAGCTGTTTTTT
TRBJ1-3 NA NA TRBV21-1 CASSKQDSGVPSGNTIYF TGTGCCAGCAGCAAACAAGACTCAGGGGTCCCCTCTGGAAACACCATATATTTT
TRBJ1-1 NA NA TRBV7-2 CASSTRDRGTEAFF TGTGCCAGCAGCACTAGGGATCGGGGAACTGAAGCTTTCTTT
TRBJ2-1 NA NA TRBV11-3 CASSPVSGGPGNEQFF TGTGCCAGCAGCCCAGTTTCCGGAGGGCCAGGGAATGAGCAGTTCTTC
TRBJ2-3 NA NA TRBV7-8 CASSPRTAGIGDTQYF TGTGCCAGCAGCCCGCGGACGGCGGGGATAGGAGATACGCAGTATTTT
TRBJ1-1 NA NA TRBV15 CATSRDIGGSTEAFF TGTGCCACCAGCAGAGATATCGGGGGGTCCACTGAAGCTTTCTTT
TRBJ2-1 NA NA TRBV6-2/TRBV6-3 CASSYSGRGLINNEQFF TGTGCCAGCAGTTACTCGGGCCGGGGTCTAATTAACAATGAGCAGTTCTTC
TRBJ2-7 few NA TRBV7-2 CASSLGSGYEQYF TGTGCCAGCAGCTTAGGATCCGGCTACGAGCAGTACTTC
TRBJ2-5 NA TRBD2 TRBV2 CASSEGGRETQYF TGTGCCAGCAGTGAAGGCGGGAGGGAGACCCAGTACTTC
TRBJ1-5 few TRBD1 TRBV5-6 CASSSQGASGNQPQHF TGTGCCAGCAGCTCTCAGGGGGCGAGTGGCAATCAGCCCCAGCATTTT
TRBJ1-1 NA NA TRBV5-1 CASSKQGNTEAFF TGCGCCAGCAGTAAACAGGGGAACACTGAAGCTTTCTTT
TRBJ2-7 NA NA TRBV5-4 CATSGASRYYEQYF TGTGCCACCTCAGGGGCATCGCGTTACTACGAGCAGTACTTC
TRBJ2-1 NA NA TRBV9 CASSVGQGTEQFF TGTGCCAGCAGCGTAGGTCAGGGGACTGAGCAGTTCTTC
TRBJ1-5 NA NA TRBV10-3 CAISAGQNNQPQHF TGTGCCATCAGTGCCGGACAGAACAATCAGCCCCAGCATTTT
TRBJ1-6 NA NA TRBV4-3 CASSQDLEGAGSPLHF TGCGCCAGCAGCCAAGATCTTGAGGGCGCGGGCTCACCCCTCCACTTT
TRBJ2-5 NA NA TRBV12-5 CASGQGSQETQYF TGTGCTAGTGGGCAGGGATCCCAGGAGACCCAGTACTTC
TRBJ1-5 NA NA TRBV5-1 CASSLGTDNQPQHF TGCGCCAGCAGCTTGGGGACAGATAATCAGCCCCAGCATTTT
TRBJ2-7 NA TRBD1 TRBV28 CASSLLPGQGSHEQYF TGTGCCAGCAGTTTACTTCCGGGACAGGGTTCCCACGAGCAGTACTTC
TRBJ2-7 NA TRBD1 TRBV6-1 CASSEGLGQGAHEQYF TGTGCCAGCAGTGAAGGGCTGGGACAGGGGGCCCACGAGCAGTACTTC
TRBJ2-5 NA TRBD2 TRBV6-5 CASSPGLAETQYF TGTGCCAGCAGTCCGGGACTAGCGGAGACCCAGTACTTC
TRBJ2-3 few TRBD2 TRBV6-6 CASSRSGLSPPSALTDTQYF TGTGCCAGCAGTAGATCGGGACTAAGCCCCCCCTCCGCTCTAACAGATACGCAGTATTTT
TRBJ2-3 NA NA TRBV7-2 CASSRRLHTDTQYF TGTGCCAGCAGTCGAAGACTTCACACAGATACGCAGTATTTT
TRBJ2-3 NA TRBD2 TRBV11-2 CASSPWGLQAGVGDTQYF TGTGCCAGCAGCCCATGGGGACTTCAAGCGGGAGTAGGAGATACGCAGTATTTT
TRBJ2-1 NA NA TRBV6-2/TRBV6-3 CASSDPSVSSYNEQFF TGTGCCAGCAGTGACCCGAGCGTGAGCTCCTACAATGAGCAGTTCTTC